This entry is about one T cell receptor (beta chain). The antigen remains unidentified. The data belong to a study of cytomegalovirus exposure and HLA in healthy donors. Amplification used 60 Vbeta primers and 13 Jbeta primers. Libraries were prepared by immunoSEQ multiplex PCR; TCRdb keeps only in-frame clonotypes and omits some of them. The sample has about 40,000 clones, 68% seen once. Germline V CDR1 and CDR2: MNHEY, SMNVEV (reference sequence). The junction had 5 bases not matched to a gene; V was cut back by 6 bases and J by 1 base. The CDR3 is 14 amino acids. General study points: The presence/absence work took it that sequencing depth was about the same across donors. The listing of 150 to 200 TCR beta chains classed them as cytomegalovirus-associated.

The sequencing input was PBMCs. The sequence came from a man aged 35 to 55 in good health and CMV-seronegative. The chain joins TRBV27 to TRBJ1-1, with 7 bases identical to TRBD1. CDR3 DNA: TGTGCCAGCAGAAGACAGGGAGAGAACACTGAAGCTTTCTTT. Translated, it gives CASRRQGENTEAFF.